The 10 T cell receptor beta chains reported below all come from one sample, sequenced in a study of type 1 regulatory T cells. Study conclusions and caveats: Tr1 cells had a more restricted TCR repertoire than non-Tr1 cells.

These receptors lack a known antigen. TCRdb re-called the reads through MiXCR, storing one row per CDR3 protein. Among tens of thousands of distinct CDR3 sequences listed, under 25% were seen once. Sample: cultured type 1 regulatory T (Tr1) cells, either the whole culture or a sorted fraction (not recorded which). Every receptor here comes from a human donor in good health.

The chain recombines TRBV5-4 with TRBJ2-7; 8 bases line up with TRBD1. The CDR3 runs to 11 residues. CDR1 is SGHNT and CDR2 is YYREEE in the germline V gene (reference sequence). J was trimmed by 5 bases and V by 5 bases; bases with no gene match: 0. The CDR3 sequence: CASRQGDEQYF. CDR3 DNA: TGTGCCAGCAGACAGGGGGACGAGCAGTACTTC.

This clonotype was seen more than once but under ten times. The chain has TRBV7-2 and TRBJ2-7, with 11 bases aligning to TRBD2. Unmatched junction bases numbered 10, after V lost 6 bases and J lost 3 bases. Germline CDR1 is SGHTA and CDR2 is FQGNSA. The CDR3 is 16 amino acids. CDR3 protein: CASSQSGLAEIYEQYF. In nucleotides, the CDR3 is TGTGCCAGCAGTCAATCGGGACTAGCGGAAATCTACGAGCAGTACTTC. The variable domain in full, with the rest retrieved from reference TRBV7-2 and TRBJ2-7, is GAGVSQSPSNKVTEKGKDVELRCDPISGHTALYWYRQSLGQGLEFLIYFQGNSAPDKSGLPSDRFSAERTGGSVSTLTIQRTQQEDSAVYLCASSQSGLAEIYEQYFGPGTRLTVT.

Only a few counts were recorded for this clonotype. This chain connects TRBV7-9 to TRBJ2-1; weak D call: TRBD2 (6 bases). CDR1 is SEHNR, CDR2 FQNEAQ, per germline (reference sequence). V shed 7 bases and J shed 4 bases, with 14 bases lying between them. CDR3 length: 14 residues. The CDR3 is CASTSAGLYNEQFF. The CDR3 coding sequence is TGTGCCAGCACCTCGGCGGGACTTTACAATGAGCAGTTCTTC.

This clonotype was detected only a few times. The CDR3 spells CASSILLTGELFF. The CDR3 DNA reads as TGTGCCAGCAGCATTCTACTAACCGGGGAGCTGTTTTTT. The rearrangement links TRBV7-2 to TRBJ2-2; no reliable D call. The CDR3 is 13 residues long. Per the germline V gene, CDR1 is SGHTA and CDR2 is FQGNSA. V lost 5 bases to trimming and J lost 5 bases, with 9 bases between them.

V is TRBV5-6 and J is TRBJ1-1; D is ambiguous. The CDR3 is 15 amino acids. Germline V CDR1 and CDR2: SGHDT, YYEEEE. V gave up 4 bases and J gave up 4 bases, with 17 bases separating them. CDR3 in DNA: TGTGCCAGCAGCCCACTGGGGATTTTGGGCACTGAAGCTTTCTTT. Protein: CASSPLGILGTEAFF.

This clonotype has more than one count but fewer than ten. The gene calls are TRBV20-1 and TRBJ2-5; 9 bases match TRBD2. The germline V gene has CDR1 DFQATT and CDR2 SNEGSKA (reference sequence). The CDR3 sequence is 15 residues long. V trimming: 6 bases; J trimming: 2 bases; junction bases outside the gene matches: 10. CDR3 coding DNA: TGCAGTGCCGGTGGGGCGGGAGGGTTTCAAGAGACCCAGTACTTC. It is translated as CSAGGAGGFQETQYF.

A few counts support this clonotype. The rearrangement links TRBV30 to TRBJ1-1; D not certain. The V gene's germline CDR1 is GTSNPN and CDR2 SVGIG (reference sequence). CDR3 size: 13 residues. Trimming cost V 0 bases and J 1 base, with 6 bases left between them. Here the CDR3 DNA reads TGTGCCTGGAGTGTACCTCCGAACACTGAAGCTTTCTTT. Protein sequence: CAWSVPPNTEAFF.

The V call is TRBV5-1, the J call TRBJ1-3; possible D gene TRBD1, 5 bases. Germline-derived CDR1 and CDR2 are SGHRS and YFSETQ. Between the trimmed V and J ends, which lost 0 bases and 2 bases, there was a span of 6 bases. This CDR3 has 14 amino acids. In DNA, the CDR3 is TGCGCCAGCAGCTTGGGACAGACTGGAAACACCATATATTTT. Translation: CASSLGQTGNTIYF.

This clonotype was seen a handful of times. This chain connects TRBV7-3 to TRBJ2-2, with 7 bases identical to TRBD2. Germline trimming cut 2 bases from V and 4 bases from J; bases unmatched to any gene: 7. Looked up from germline, CDR1 is SGHTA and CDR2 is FQGTGA. CDR3 length: 16 residues. This CDR3 reads CASSLGGSASTGELFF. DNA of the CDR3: TGTGCCAGCAGCTTAGGCGGGAGCGCCAGCACCGGGGAGCTGTTTTTT.

This clonotype appeared a few times. The gene calls are TRBV14 and TRBJ2-1; unclear D gene. The V end lost 4 bases, the J end lost 0 bases, and 10 bases lay between the germline ends. CDR3 size: 15 residues. Germline lookup yields CDR1 SGHDN and CDR2 FVKESK. The CDR3 sequence: CASSLAESSYNEQFF. The CDR3 nucleotides are TGTGCCAGCAGCCTTGCAGAAAGCTCCTACAATGAGCAGTTCTTC.